This TCR beta chain is drawn from a study of blood T cell repertoires in COVID-19. Whole-study context: COVID-19 samples from acute and convalescent phases originated in the United States, Italy and Spain. PBMCs, B-cell-depleted T cells, or T cells were the source of the cDNA or gDNA that made up the material.

Original data processing: How many nucleated cells were present was estimated from reference gene primer amplification. Clones were sequenced by immunoSEQ multiplex PCR, and TCRdb holds only the in-frame ones, with some missing. The V and J calls and the clone size are those of that table, but D and trimming were determined from the DNA. The repertoire holds fewer than 90,000 clones, with roughly 80% as singletons. Only a few counts were recorded for this clone. Trimming shortened V by 6 bases and J by 0 bases, and 9 bases separated the two germline ends. Germline CDR1 reads MNHEY; CDR2 reads SMNVEV (reference sequence). This CDR3 comprises 14 residues.

The receptor comes from a human donor in a cohort sampled during active COVID-19. The V gene is TRBV27, the J gene TRBJ1-5; D unclear. The sequencing sample was made of peripheral blood. The CDR3, as DNA: TGTGCCAGCAGCCTCGGGTATAGCAATCAGCCCCAGCATTTT. It translates to CASSLGYSNQPQHF.